This TCR beta chain was captured in a study of T cells in Graves' hyperthyroidism and ophthalmopathy (dated by TCRdb to the late 2010s). The study in broad terms: Peripheral blood samples were taken at the time of initial diagnosis, prior to any treatment. TCR V-J signatures able to tell the groups apart were searched for in a discovery cohort of 90 to 100 patients, of whom around 42 had Graves' ophthalmopathy and some 60 had stable Graves' hyperthyroidism. Whether ophthalmopathy could be predicted prospectively was tested in an independent validation cohort made up of about 20 hyperthyroidism patients plus 17 patients who later progressed to ophthalmopathy. The 100 discovery patients were randomly divided into training and test sets at a 7:3 ratio. The study also compared thyroid tissue and blood T-cell repertoires from about 6 Graves' hyperthyroidism patients. After blood sampling, hyperthyroidism patients were treated with methimazole at a starting dose of 30 mg daily, and ophthalmopathy patients were treated with high-dose intravenous methylprednisolone. The paper describes TCR Vbeta CDR3 sequencing of around 130 peripheral blood samples, made up of roughly 40 ophthalmopathy patients, more than 70 hyperthyroidism patients and around 17 progressor patients.

In this sample, this clonotype turned up many times. Its antigen has not been determined. No quality values exist for individual bases; no much larger clone is one base distant. The paper's findings and limits, for the study overall: Sample size was not statistically predetermined, and investigators were not blinded to group allocation. In validation, the model predicted progression to ophthalmopathy with 60% to 71% sensitivity and approximately 72% specificity, a median of around six months before onset. A model built on a 13 V-J signature distinguished ophthalmopathy from stable hyperthyroidism, reaching 85% to 90% sensitivity and around 81% specificity in cross-validation and 80%/75% in testing. Most expanded thyroid clonotypes (frequency above 0.001) were also detected in blood, suggesting blood repertoires may reflect thyroid immune responses.

The TCR beta CDR3 regions were amplified from the RNA transcripts. For the first round of RT-PCR on the TCR CDR3, the HTBI primer set was used together with the Qiagen OneStep RT-PCR kit. Libraries were constructed in a second round of multiplex PCR, after which size selection and purification were performed. Paired-end sequencing of the libraries was performed with 100 bp reads on an Illumina HiSeq2000. Turning to the authors' computational methods: SOAPnuke was used to process the raw data, removing reads that contained adapters or uncalled bases, had a mean Phred below 15, or lacked an exact match to the constant primer or identifier. High-quality paired reads were merged using COPE v1.2.5, and each unique nucleotide sequence was defined as a clonotype. MiTCR v1.1 was used to align the clonotypes against IMGT TRBV, TRBD and TRBJ reference segments. Analysis was restricted to V-J combinations with a frequency above 0.0001, which covered approximately 99% of repertoires. A TCS score was defined as the ratio of F50 (clonal expansion) to E x V (chaos), with BLOSUM62-based TCRdist applied between CDR3 peptides within each V-J. Welch's t-statistics and random forest reduced 450 to 600 V-J features to under 15, which were used in a naive Bayes classifier (R e1071). The public reads were run again by TCRdb, first through fastp at Q25 and then through MiXCR, and only productive beta chains were kept. Each entry merges the rows of one CDR3 protein and shows their most common DNA and genes. TCRdb's processing, not the study's, gives the V and J calls here. This sample gives roughly 600,000 distinct CDR3 sequences in total; approximately 14% of them show up just once. Of the sample, approximately 13% falls within the top ten clones.

Ophthalmopathy patients had moderately to severely active disease, with a Clinical Activity Score of 3 or more, a NOSPECS grade of 4 or more, and a disease duration of less than 3 months. Patients with uncontrolled infections, other autoimmune diseases, pregnancy or lactation were excluded. Clinical symptoms, serum thyroxine and TRAb, thyroid ultrasound, and orbital computed tomography formed the basis for the diagnoses. PBMCs were isolated from 7.5 to 10 ml of fresh peripheral blood by Ficoll-Paque density gradient centrifugation. Trizol reagent was used to extract total RNA, and RNA quality was then checked on an Agilent 2100 Bioanalyzer. From the cysteine up to the phenylalanine, the CDR3 has a length of 15 residues. Just the 45-base CDR3 DNA is kept, in frame starting at base 1. CDR1 and CDR2 are read off the germline V gene as MNHEY and SVGEGT. V loses 0 bases of germline sequence and J loses 4 bases, and the interval between the two ends is 9 bases.

The sequence is built from TRBV6-2 or TRBV6-3 and TRBJ2-2; no confident D gene assignment can be made. Sequencing was carried out using blood. This receptor was taken from a woman aged 45 to 65 with Graves' ophthalmopathy. Read as DNA, the sequence is TGTGCCAGCAGTTACTCGTGGGGTGGCACCGGGGAGCTGTTTTTT. Its amino acids are CASSYSWGGTGELFF.